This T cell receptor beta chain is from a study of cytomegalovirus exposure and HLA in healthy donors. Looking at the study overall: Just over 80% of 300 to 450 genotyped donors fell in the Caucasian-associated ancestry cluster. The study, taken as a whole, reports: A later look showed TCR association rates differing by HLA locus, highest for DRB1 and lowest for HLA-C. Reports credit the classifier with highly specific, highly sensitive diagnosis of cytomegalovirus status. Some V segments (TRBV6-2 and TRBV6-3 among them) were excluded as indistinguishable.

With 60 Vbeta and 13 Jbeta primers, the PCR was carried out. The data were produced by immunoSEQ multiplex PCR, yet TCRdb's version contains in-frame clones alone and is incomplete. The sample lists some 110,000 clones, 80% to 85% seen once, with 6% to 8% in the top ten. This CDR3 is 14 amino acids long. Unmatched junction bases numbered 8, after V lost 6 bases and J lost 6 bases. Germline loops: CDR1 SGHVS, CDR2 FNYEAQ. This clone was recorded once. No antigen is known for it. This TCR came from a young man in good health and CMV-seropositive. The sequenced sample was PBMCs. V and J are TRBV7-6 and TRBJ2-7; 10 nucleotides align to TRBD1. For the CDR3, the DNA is TGTGCCAGCAGTCGGGACAGGGGTGCGGGCGAGCAGTACTTC. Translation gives CASSRDRGAGEQYF.